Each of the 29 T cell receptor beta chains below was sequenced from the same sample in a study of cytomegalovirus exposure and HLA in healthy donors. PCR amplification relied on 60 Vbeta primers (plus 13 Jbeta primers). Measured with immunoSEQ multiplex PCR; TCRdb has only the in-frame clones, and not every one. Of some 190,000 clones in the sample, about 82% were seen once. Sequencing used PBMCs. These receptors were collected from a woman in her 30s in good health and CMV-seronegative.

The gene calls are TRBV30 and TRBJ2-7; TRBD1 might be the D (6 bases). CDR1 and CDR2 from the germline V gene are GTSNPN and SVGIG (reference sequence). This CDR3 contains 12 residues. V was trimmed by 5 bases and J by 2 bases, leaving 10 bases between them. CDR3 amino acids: CAWVQGTYEQYF. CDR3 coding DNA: TGTGCCTGGGTTCAGGGGACCTACGAGCAGTACTTC.

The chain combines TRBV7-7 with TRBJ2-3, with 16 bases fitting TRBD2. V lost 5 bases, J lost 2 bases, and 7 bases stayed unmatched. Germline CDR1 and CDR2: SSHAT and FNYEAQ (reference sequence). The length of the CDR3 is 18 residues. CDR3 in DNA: TGTGCCAGCAGCCCTGGGACTAGCGGGGGGGCAGACACAGATACGCAGTATTTT. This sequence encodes CASSPGTSGGADTDTQYF.

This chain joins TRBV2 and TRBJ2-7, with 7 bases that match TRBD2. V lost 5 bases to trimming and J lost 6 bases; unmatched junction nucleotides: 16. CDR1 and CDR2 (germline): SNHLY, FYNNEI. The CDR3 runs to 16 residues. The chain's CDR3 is CASSHKPGGGLGEQYF. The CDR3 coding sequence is TGTGCCAGCAGTCACAAACCGGGGGGAGGGCTGGGCGAGCAGTACTTC.

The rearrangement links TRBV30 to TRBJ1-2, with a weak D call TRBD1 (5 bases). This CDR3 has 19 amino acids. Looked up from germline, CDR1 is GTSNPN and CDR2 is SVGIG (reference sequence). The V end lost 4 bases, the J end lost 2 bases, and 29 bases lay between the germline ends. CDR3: CAWMVRSAAWGDWNYGYTF. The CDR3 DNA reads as TGTGCCTGGATGGTAAGGAGCGCTGCCTGGGGCGATTGGAACTATGGCTACACCTTC.

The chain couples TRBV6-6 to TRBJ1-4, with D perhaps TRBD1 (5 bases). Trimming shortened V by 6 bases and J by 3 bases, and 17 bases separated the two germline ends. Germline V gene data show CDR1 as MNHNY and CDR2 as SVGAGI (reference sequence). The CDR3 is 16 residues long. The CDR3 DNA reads TGTGCCAGCAGCTGGGGCACCACTACGTCTAATGAAAAACTGTTTTTT. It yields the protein CASSWGTTTSNEKLFF.

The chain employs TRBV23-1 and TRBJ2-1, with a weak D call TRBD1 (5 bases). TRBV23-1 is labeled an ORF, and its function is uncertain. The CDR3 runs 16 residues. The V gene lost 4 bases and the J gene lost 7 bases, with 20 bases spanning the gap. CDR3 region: CASSRKAGKGWNEQFF. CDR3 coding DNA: TGCGCCAGCAGTCGGAAGGCAGGGAAGGGGTGGAATGAGCAGTTCTTC.

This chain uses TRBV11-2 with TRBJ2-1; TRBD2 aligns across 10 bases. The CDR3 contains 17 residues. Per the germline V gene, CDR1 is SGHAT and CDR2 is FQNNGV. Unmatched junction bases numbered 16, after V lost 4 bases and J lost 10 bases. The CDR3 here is CASSYTPWTSGDSEQFF. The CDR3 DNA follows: TGTGCCAGCAGCTACACCCCCTGGACTAGCGGCGATTCGGAGCAGTTCTTC.

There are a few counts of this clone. CDR3 in DNA: TGTGCCAGCTCACCACTGGACAGGGAGGCTGAAGCTTTCTTT. Its translation: CASSPLDREAEAFF. The J gene is TRBJ1-1, the V gene TRBV18; 8 nucleotides match TRBD1. The ends lost 1 base at V and 6 bases at J; junction bases unmatched: 4. The CDR3 is 14 amino acids. Looked up from germline, CDR1 is KGHSH and CDR2 is LQKENI. Together with reference TRBV18 and TRBJ1-1, the CDR3 gives the full variable domain: NAGVMQNPRHLVRRRGQEARLRCSPMKGHSHVYWYRQLPEEGLKFMVYLQKENIIDESGMPKERFSAEFPKEGPSILRIQQVVRGDSAAYFCASSPLDREAEAFFGQGTRLTVV.

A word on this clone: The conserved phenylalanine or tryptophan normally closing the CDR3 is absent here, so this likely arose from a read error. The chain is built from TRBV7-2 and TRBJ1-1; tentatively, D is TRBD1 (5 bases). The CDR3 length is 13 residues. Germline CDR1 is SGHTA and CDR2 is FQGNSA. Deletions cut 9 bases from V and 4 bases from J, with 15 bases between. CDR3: CASNLGRGTEAFV. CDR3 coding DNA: TGTGCCAGTAACCTGGGGAGGGGCACTGAAGCTTTCGTT.

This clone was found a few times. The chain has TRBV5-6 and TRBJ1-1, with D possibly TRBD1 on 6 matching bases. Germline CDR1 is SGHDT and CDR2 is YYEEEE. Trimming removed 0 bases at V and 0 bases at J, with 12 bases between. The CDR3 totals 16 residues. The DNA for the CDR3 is TGTGCCAGCAGCTTGGATGGACAGTTCATGAACACTGAAGCTTTCTTT. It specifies CASSLDGQFMNTEAFF.

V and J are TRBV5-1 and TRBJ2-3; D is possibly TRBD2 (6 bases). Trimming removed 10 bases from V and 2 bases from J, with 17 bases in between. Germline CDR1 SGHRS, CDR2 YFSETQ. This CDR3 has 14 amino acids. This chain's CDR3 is CARAPAGLTDTQYF. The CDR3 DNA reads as TGCGCCCGCGCCCCGGCGGGGCTCACAGATACGCAGTATTTT.

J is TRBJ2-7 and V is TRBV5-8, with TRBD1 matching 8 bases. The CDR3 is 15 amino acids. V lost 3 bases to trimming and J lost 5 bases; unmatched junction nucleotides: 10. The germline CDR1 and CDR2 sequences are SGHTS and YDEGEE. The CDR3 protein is CASSSGRTGLDEQYF. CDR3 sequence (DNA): TGTGCCAGCAGCTCTGGGAGGACAGGGTTGGACGAGCAGTACTTC.

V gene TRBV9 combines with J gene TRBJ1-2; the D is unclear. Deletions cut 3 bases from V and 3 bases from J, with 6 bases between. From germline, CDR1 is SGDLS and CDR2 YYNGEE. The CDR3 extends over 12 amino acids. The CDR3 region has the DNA TGTGCCAGCAGCGCACAAGACTATGGCTACACCTTC. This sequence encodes CASSAQDYGYTF.

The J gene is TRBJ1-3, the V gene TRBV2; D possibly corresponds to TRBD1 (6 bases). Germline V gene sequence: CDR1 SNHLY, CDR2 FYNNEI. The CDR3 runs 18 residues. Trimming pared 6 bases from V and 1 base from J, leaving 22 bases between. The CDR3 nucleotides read TGTGCCAGCAGCGGACCGGTTGGACAGCTACTTTCTGGAAACACCATATATTTT. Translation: CASSGPVGQLLSGNTIYF.

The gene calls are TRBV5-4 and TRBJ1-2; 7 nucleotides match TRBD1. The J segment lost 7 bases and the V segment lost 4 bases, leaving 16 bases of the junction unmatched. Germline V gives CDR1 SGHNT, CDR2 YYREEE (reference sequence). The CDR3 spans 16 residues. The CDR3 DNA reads TGTGCCAGCAGCCCAACTAGGGGGCTTGGAGAGGGTGGCTACACCTTC. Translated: CASSPTRGLGEGGYTF.

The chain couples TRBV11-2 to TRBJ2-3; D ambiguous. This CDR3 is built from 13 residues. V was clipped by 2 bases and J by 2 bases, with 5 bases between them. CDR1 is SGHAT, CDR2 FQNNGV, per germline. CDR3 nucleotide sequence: TGTGCCAGCAGCTTAACACACACAGATACGCAGTATTTT. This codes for CASSLTHTDTQYF.

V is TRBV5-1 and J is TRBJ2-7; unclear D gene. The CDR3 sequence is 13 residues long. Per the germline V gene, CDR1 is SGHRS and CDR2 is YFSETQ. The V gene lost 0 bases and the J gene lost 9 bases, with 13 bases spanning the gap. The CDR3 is CASSLDPTSGQYF. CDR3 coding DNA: TGCGCCAGCAGCTTGGATCCGACATCCGGGCAGTACTTC.

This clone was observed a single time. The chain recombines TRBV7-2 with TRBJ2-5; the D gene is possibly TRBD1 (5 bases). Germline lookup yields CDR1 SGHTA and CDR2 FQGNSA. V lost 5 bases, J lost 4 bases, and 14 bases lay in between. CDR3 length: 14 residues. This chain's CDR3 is CASSPHLQGETQYF. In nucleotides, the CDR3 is TGTGCCAGCAGCCCCCACTTGCAGGGAGAGACCCAGTACTTC.

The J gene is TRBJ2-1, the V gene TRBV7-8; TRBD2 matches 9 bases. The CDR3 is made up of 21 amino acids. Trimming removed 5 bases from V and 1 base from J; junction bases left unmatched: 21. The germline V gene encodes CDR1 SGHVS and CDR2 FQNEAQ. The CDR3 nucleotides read TGTGCCAGCAGCCCCCCTTCAGGACTAGCGTCTTCTCGAGTATCCTACAATGAGCAGTTCTTC. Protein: CASSPPSGLASSRVSYNEQFF.

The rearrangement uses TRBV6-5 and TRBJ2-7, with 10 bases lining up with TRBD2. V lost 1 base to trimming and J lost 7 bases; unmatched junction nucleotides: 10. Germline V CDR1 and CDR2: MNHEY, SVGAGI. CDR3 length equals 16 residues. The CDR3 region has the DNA TGTGCCAGCAGTTACTTATCCCCTAGCGGGGGAGGGGAGCAGTACTTC. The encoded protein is CASSYLSPSGGGEQYF.

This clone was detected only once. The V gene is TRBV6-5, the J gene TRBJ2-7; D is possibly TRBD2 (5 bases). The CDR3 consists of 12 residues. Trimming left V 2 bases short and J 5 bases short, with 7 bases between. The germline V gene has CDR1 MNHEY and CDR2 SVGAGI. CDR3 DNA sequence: TGTGCCAGCAGTTACCTCGGGAACGAGCAGTACTTC. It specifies CASSYLGNEQYF.

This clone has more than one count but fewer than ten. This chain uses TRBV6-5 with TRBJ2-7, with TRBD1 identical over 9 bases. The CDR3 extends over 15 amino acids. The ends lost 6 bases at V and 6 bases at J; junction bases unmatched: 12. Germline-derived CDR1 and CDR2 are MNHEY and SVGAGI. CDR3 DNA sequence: TGTGCCAGCAGCCTACCGGGACAGGGTCTGGGCGAGCAGTACTTC. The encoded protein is CASSLPGQGLGEQYF.

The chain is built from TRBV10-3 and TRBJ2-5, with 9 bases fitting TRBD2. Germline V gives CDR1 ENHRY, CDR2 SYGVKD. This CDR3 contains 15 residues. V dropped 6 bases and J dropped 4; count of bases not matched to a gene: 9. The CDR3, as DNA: TGTGCCATCAGGTCTGGCGGGGGGGCCTCAGAGACCCAGTACTTC. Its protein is CAIRSGGGASETQYF.

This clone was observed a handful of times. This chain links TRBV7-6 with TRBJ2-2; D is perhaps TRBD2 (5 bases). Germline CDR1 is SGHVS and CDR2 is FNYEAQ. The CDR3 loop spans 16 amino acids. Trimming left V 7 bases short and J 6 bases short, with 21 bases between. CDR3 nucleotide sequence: TGTGCCAGCACCCGTTCGGCCCGGAGGAATCCCGGGGAGCTGTTTTTT. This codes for CASTRSARRNPGELFF.

This CDR3 is CASSFYPQAPDRVDFYGYTF. The CDR3 DNA reads TGCGCCAGCAGCTTTTACCCCCAAGCGCCGGACAGGGTTGATTTCTATGGCTACACCTTC. The chain links TRBV5-1 to TRBJ1-2; TRBD1 aligns across 8 bases. The length of the CDR3 is 20 residues. Germline values: CDR1 SGHRS, CDR2 YFSETQ. Unmatched junction bases numbered 22, after V lost 2 bases and J lost 4 bases.

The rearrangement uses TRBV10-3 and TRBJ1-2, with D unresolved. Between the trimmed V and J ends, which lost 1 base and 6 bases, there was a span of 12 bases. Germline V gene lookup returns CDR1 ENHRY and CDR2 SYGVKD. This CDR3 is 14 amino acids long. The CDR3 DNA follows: TGTGCCATCAGTGAGTGGAGGGCGAGGAATGGCTACACCTTC. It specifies CAISEWRARNGYTF.

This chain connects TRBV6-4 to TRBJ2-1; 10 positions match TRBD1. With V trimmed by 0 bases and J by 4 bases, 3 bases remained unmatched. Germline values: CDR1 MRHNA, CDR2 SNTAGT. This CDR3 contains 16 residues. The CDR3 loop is CASSDSWTGGYNEQFF. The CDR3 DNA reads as TGTGCCAGCAGTGACTCTTGGACAGGGGGATACAATGAGCAGTTCTTC.

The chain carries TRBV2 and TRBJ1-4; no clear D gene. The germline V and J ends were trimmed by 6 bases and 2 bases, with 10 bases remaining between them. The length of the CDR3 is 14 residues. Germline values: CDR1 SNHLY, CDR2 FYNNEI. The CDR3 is CASSLLRTNEKLFF. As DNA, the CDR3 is TGTGCCAGCAGCCTTTTGAGGACTAATGAAAAACTGTTTTTT.

CDR3 sequence (DNA): TGCGCCAGCAGCTTTTATCGCGGAACCCAAGAGACCCAGTACTTC. This translates into CASSFYRGTQETQYF. The V call is TRBV5-1, the J call TRBJ2-5; the D is unclear. Germline CDR1 and CDR2: SGHRS and YFSETQ. V was clipped by 2 bases and J by 1 base, with 12 bases between them. CDR3 length: 15 residues.